A selection of T cell receptor beta chains follows, all from one sample in a study of blood T cell repertoires in COVID-19. Assay used: immunoSEQ multiplex PCR; TCRdb lists only in-frame clones, some missing. The table includes 150,000 to 200,000 clones, about 85% detected once. The sequenced sample consisted of PBMCs or T cells enriched from blood (not recorded which). Receptor source: a woman in her thirties or forties in a cohort exposed to, infected with or recovered from COVID-19 (not recorded which). Both conserved end residues are part of each CDR3. A D gene is named only where the DNA matches it firmly. Not every row has a clone size; where given, it reads once, few, many or a size class.

V gene	clone size	J gene	CDR3 length	D gene	CDR3 protein	CDR3 DNA
TRBV24-1	.	TRBJ2-7	16	TRBD2	CATSDLRTSGIDEQYF	TGTGCCACCAGTGACCTCAGGACTAGCGGGATCGACGAGCAGTACTTC
TRBV19	.	TRBJ1-2	17	TRBD1	CASTFRDRGLIHYGYTF	TGTGCCAGTACCTTTAGGGACAGGGGTCTTATCCACTATGGCTACACCTTC
TRBV15	.	TRBJ2-1	16	TRBD1	CATQSSTGGAENEQFF	TGTGCCACCCAAAGTAGTACAGGGGGCGCGGAGAATGAGCAGTTCTTC
TRBV13	.	TRBJ2-3	17	.	CASSLVRGGPDTDTQYF	TGTGCCAGCAGCTTAGTAAGGGGGGGGCCGGACACAGATACGCAGTATTTT
TRBV3-1/TRBV3-2	.	TRBJ2-5	16	TRBD2	CASSLLLAGHQETQYF	TGTGCCAGCAGCCTCCTACTAGCGGGGCACCAAGAGACCCAGTACTTC
TRBV7-2	.	TRBJ1-2	15	.	CASSRDGGLNYGYTF	TGTGCCAGCAGCCGTGACGGGGGGCTCAACTATGGCTACACCTTC
TRBV21-1	.	TRBJ2-3	17	.	CASSERLAGGQTDTQYF	TGTGCCAGCAGCGAGAGACTAGCGGGGGGGCAAACAGATACGCAGTATTTT
TRBV5-6	.	TRBJ2-5	15	.	CASSLFRLTQETQYF	TGTGCCAGCAGCTTGTTCAGACTAACTCAAGAGACCCAGTACTTC
TRBV6-5	.	TRBJ2-7	14	.	CASSYSTRGDEQYF	TGTGCCAGCAGTTACTCGACTAGGGGCGACGAGCAGTACTTC
TRBV5-6	.	TRBJ1-1	12	.	CASSSVRVEAFF	TGTGCCAGCAGCTCCGTCCGCGTTGAAGCTTTCTTT
TRBV29-1	once	TRBJ1-5	16	TRBD1	CSVAVGQGGGNQPQHF	TGCAGCGTTGCCGTGGGACAGGGGGGAGGCAATCAGCCCCAGCATTTT
TRBV6-5	.	TRBJ2-3	13	.	CATRTDPTDTQYF	TGTGCCACCAGGACAGATCCCACAGATACGCAGTATTTT
TRBV11-2	.	TRBJ2-5	16	TRBD2	CASSSPLWGGTETQYF	TGTGCCAGCAGCTCGCCCCTGTGGGGAGGGACGGAGACCCAGTACTTC
TRBV19	.	TRBJ2-7	14	TRBD2	CASSGGLGAFEQYF	TGTGCCAGTAGTGGGGGACTAGGGGCGTTCGAGCAGTACTTC
TRBV7-2	.	TRBJ2-7	16	TRBD2	CASSLSPGLAYHEQYF	TGTGCCAGCAGCCTTTCACCGGGACTAGCTTACCACGAGCAGTACTTC
TRBV21-1	.	TRBJ1-3	16	.	CASSTKTGEPGNTIYF	TGTGCCAGCAGCACAAAGACAGGGGAGCCTGGAAACACCATATATTTT
TRBV6-6	.	TRBJ1-5	15	.	CASSYPDSSNQPQHF	TGTGCCAGCAGTTACCCGGACAGTAGCAATCAGCCCCAGCATTTT
TRBV24-1	.	TRBJ2-1	15	TRBD2	CATSGSGSLHNEQFF	TGTGCCACCAGTGGTAGCGGGAGTTTGCACAATGAGCAGTTCTTC
TRBV5-1	.	TRBJ1-2	14	.	CASSVVDSYYGYTF	TGCGCCAGCAGCGTCGTCGACAGCTACTATGGCTACACCTTC
TRBV21-1	few	TRBJ1-4	13	.	CASLTGDREKLFF	TGTGCCAGCCTTACGGGGGACCGTGAAAAACTGTTTTTT
TRBV3-1/TRBV3-2	many	TRBJ1-2	16	.	CASSQDPNLERSGYTF	TGTGCCAGCAGCCAAGATCCCAACTTGGAACGGAGTGGCTACACCTTC
TRBV4-2	.	TRBJ2-5	16	.	CASSQEAGANQETQYF	TGTGCCAGCAGCCAAGAGGCGGGGGCTAACCAAGAGACCCAGTACTTC
TRBV7-9	once	TRBJ1-5	15	TRBD1	CASSVDRVGNQPQHF	TGTGCCAGCAGCGTAGACAGGGTGGGCAATCAGCCCCAGCATTTT
TRBV4-1	.	TRBJ1-1	16	TRBD1	CASSPGQGALGTEAFF	TGCGCCAGCAGCCCGGGACAGGGGGCCTTGGGCACTGAAGCTTTCTTT
TRBV11-3	.	TRBJ2-7	13	.	CASSQPPSTEQYF	TGTGCCAGCAGCCAACCCCCTTCTACGGAGCAGTACTTC
TRBV19	once	TRBJ2-2	17	TRBD2	CASSSRTPGTRTGELFF	TGTGCCAGTAGTTCCAGGACCCCCGGGACTAGGACCGGGGAGCTGTTTTTT
TRBV4-1	.	TRBJ1-5	15	TRBD1	CASSHGTGSLQPQHF	TGCGCCAGCAGCCACGGGACAGGCAGTCTCCAGCCCCAGCATTTT
TRBV19	once	TRBJ1-2	12	.	CASSIGGPGYTF	TGTGCCAGTAGTATAGGGGGCCCTGGCTACACCTTC
TRBV19	.	TRBJ2-7	16	.	CASSIDLLGRRGEQYF	TGTGCCAGTAGTATAGACCTGTTGGGCAGGAGGGGCGAGCAGTACTTC
TRBV2	few	TRBJ1-5	13	TRBD1	CATAPGQGQPQHF	TGTGCCACTGCTCCGGGACAGGGGCAGCCCCAGCATTTT
TRBV11-2	.	TRBJ1-2	15	.	CASSLDYGANYGYTF	TGTGCCAGCAGCTTAGATTACGGAGCTAACTATGGCTACACCTTC
TRBV7-6	.	TRBJ1-3	16	.	CASSLGVGGTGNTIYF	TGTGCCAGCAGCTTAGGGGTCGGAGGGACTGGAAACACCATATATTTT
TRBV28	few	TRBJ1-3	15	TRBD1	CASSLGTGSGNTIYF	TGTGCCAGCAGCTTAGGGACAGGGTCTGGAAACACCATATATTTT
TRBV30	.	TRBJ2-7	11	.	CAWRRAYEQYF	TGTGCCTGGAGGAGAGCCTACGAGCAGTACTTC
TRBV2	.	TRBJ1-2	17	.	CASRGERGVYFNYGYTF	TGTGCCAGCAGGGGGGAACGCGGGGTCTACTTTAACTATGGCTACACCTTC
TRBV5-4	.	TRBJ2-1	15	.	CASSYLAELYNEQFF	TGTGCCAGCAGCTATTTAGCGGAGTTATACAATGAGCAGTTCTTC
TRBV12-3/TRBV12-4	.	TRBJ1-6	13	.	CASTLSYNSPLHF	TGTGCCAGCACCCTCTCCTATAATTCACCCCTCCACTTT
TRBV19	.	TRBJ1-4	15	TRBD1	CASSINRGRNEKLFF	TGTGCCAGTAGTATTAACAGGGGTCGAAATGAAAAACTGTTTTTT
TRBV7-9	.	TRBJ1-2	14	TRBD1	CASSTLTGVYGYTF	TGTGCCAGCAGCACCCTGACAGGGGTCTATGGCTACACCTTC
TRBV15	few	TRBJ1-2	15	.	CATSPDRAGNYGYTF	TGTGCCACCAGCCCTGATAGAGCAGGGAACTATGGCTACACCTTC
TRBV11-2	.	TRBJ2-7	14	TRBD1	CASSSGTGGNEQYF	TGTGCCAGCAGCTCCGGGACAGGGGGCAACGAGCAGTACTTC
TRBV27	few	TRBJ1-5	13	TRBD1	CASSLQGAQPQHF	TGTGCCAGCAGTCTACAGGGGGCTCAGCCCCAGCATTTT
TRBV7-2	.	TRBJ2-1	14	TRBD1	CASSLFALDRVWFF	TGTGCCAGCAGCCTCTTCGCACTGGACAGGGTTTGGTTCTTC
TRBV21-1	.	TRBJ2-6	19	.	CASSYLTGRGRVRANVLTF	TGTGCCAGCAGCTACCTCACAGGGAGGGGACGGGTGAGGGCCAACGTCCTGACTTTC
TRBV4-1	.	TRBJ2-2	15	.	CASSYRDTNTGELFF	TGCGCCAGCAGCTACCGGGACACAAACACCGGGGAGCTGTTTTTT
TRBV4-1	.	TRBJ1-1	15	TRBD1	CASSQPRTGNTEAFF	TGCGCCAGCAGCCAACCAAGGACAGGGAACACTGAAGCTTTCTTT
TRBV6-1	.	TRBJ1-1	13	.	CASSGVVNTEAFF	TGTGCCAGCAGTGGAGTCGTGAACACTGAAGCTTTCTTT